A single sample is the source of the 22 T cell receptor beta chains below, sequenced in a study of CD8 T cells in ankylosing spondylitis. From the 5' RACE reads, TCRdb called clonotypes with MiXCR, one entry per CDR3 protein. This table holds roughly 150,000 distinct CDR3 sequences, 7.3% found once. Specimen: blood, either unsorted or a sorted T cell fraction (not recorded which). The receptor set was obtained from a female donor with ankylosing spondylitis or in good health (not recorded which).

This clonotype was detected many times. The rearrangement joins TRBV6-6 to TRBJ1-1; TRBD1 is a possible D gene (5 bases). V was clipped by 6 bases and J by 6 bases, with 11 bases between them. This CDR3 region has 12 residues. Germline CDR1 is MNHNY and CDR2 is SVGAGI (reference sequence). The CDR3 DNA is TGTGCCAGCAGCCCGCGGGACTCTGAAGCTTTCTTT. It yields the protein CASSPRDSEAFF.

Many counts were recorded for this clonotype. This CDR3 reads CASSSPSEAFF. The CDR3 DNA follows: TGCGCCAGCAGCTCCCCCAGCGAAGCTTTCTTT. The V call is TRBV5-1, the J call TRBJ1-1; D not resolved. Germline V gene data show CDR1 as SGHRS and CDR2 as YFSETQ. The CDR3 contains 11 residues. Trimming took 3 bases from V and 8 from J, leaving 8 bases between them.

The table lists this clonotype with a few counts. The rearrangement joins TRBV7-6 to TRBJ2-2; 9 bases map to TRBD2. The junction had 4 bases not matched to a gene; V was cut back by 4 bases and J by 4 bases. Germline CDR1 SGHVS, CDR2 FNYEAQ. The CDR3 totals 15 residues. The CDR3 DNA reads TGTGCCAGCAGCTCAGGGACTAGCCCCACCGGGGAGCTGTTTTTT. It codes for CASSSGTSPTGELFF.

This clonotype has at least ten counts. The rearrangement uses TRBV7-2 and TRBJ2-3; 7 bases are shared with TRBD2. V was clipped by 1 base and J by 4 bases; unmatched bases: 2. The CDR3 runs to 14 residues. Germline V gives CDR1 SGHTA, CDR2 FQGNSA. The CDR3 DNA reads TGTGCCAGCAGCTTAGGCAGCGGGGCAGATACGCAGTATTTT. Amino acid sequence: CASSLGSGADTQYF.

This clonotype was counted many times. The chain combines TRBV5-1 with TRBJ1-3; 11 nucleotides agree with TRBD1. V trimming: 0 bases; J trimming: 4 bases; junction bases outside the gene matches: 6. CDR3 length: 17 amino acids. From germline, CDR1 is SGHRS and CDR2 YFSETQ. The CDR3 DNA follows: TGCGCCAGCAGCTTGGCCGGGACAGGGGGACGCGGAAACACCATATATTTT. Translating it yields CASSLAGTGGRGNTIYF.

Many counts were recorded for this clonotype. The chain joins TRBV6-6 to TRBJ2-7; TRBD1 is a possible D gene (5 bases). This CDR3 contains 11 residues. In germline, CDR1 is MNHNY, CDR2 SVGAGI (reference sequence). CDR3 sequence reads: CSTARSYEQYF. In DNA, the CDR3 is TGTTCGACAGCACGCTCCTACGAGCAGTACTTC.

The chain recombines TRBV3-1 with TRBJ2-5, with a weak D call TRBD1 (6 bases). The CDR3 has 18 amino acids. Germline assignment: CDR1 LGHDT and CDR2 YNNKEL (reference sequence). V lost 11 bases and J lost 3, with 31 bases in between. CDR3 coding DNA: TGTGCCTGCTCCCTTACACCCGGACAGACCTTCGGAAAAGAGACCCAGTACTTC. Encoded protein: CACSLTPGQTFGKETQYF.

This clonotype occurred many times. The rearrangement uses TRBV12-3 or TRBV12-4 and TRBJ2-7; 9 bases match TRBD1. The CDR3 spans 16 residues. J was trimmed by 2 bases and V by 5 bases; bases with no gene match: 10. This CDR3 is CASSLGTGRGTYEQYF. The CDR3 bases are TGTGCCAGCAGTCTAGGGACAGGGCGAGGAACCTACGAGCAGTACTTC.

In this sample, this clonotype is medium-sized (0.01 to 0.1%). This sequence joins TRBV29-1 and TRBJ2-1; 7 bases map to TRBD1. Germline V gene data show CDR1 as SQVTM and CDR2 as ANQGSEA. The CDR3 is 15 amino acids. V was clipped by 7 bases and J by 0 bases; unmatched bases: 9. The CDR3, as DNA: TGCAGCGCTACTCACAGGGGATTCTCCTACAATGAGCAGTTCTTC. Its protein product is CSATHRGFSYNEQFF.

This clonotype was counted at least ten times. V and J are TRBV6-4 and TRBJ1-5; TRBD1 matches at 7 bases. Germline V gives CDR1 MRHNA, CDR2 SNTAGT. The junction had 15 bases not matched to a gene; V was cut back by 7 bases and J by 0 bases. This CDR3 contains 18 residues. The CDR3 DNA reads TGTGCCAGCATAACTGGACAGGAGAAAGGAAATAGCAATCAGCCCCAGCATTTT. The encoded protein is CASITGQEKGNSNQPQHF.

This clonotype was counted ten times or more. This chain connects TRBV4-1 to TRBJ1-2; no definite D call. This CDR3 has 14 residues. Germline loops: CDR1 MGHRA, CDR2 YSYEKL. V dropped 0 bases and J dropped 4 bases, with 9 bases sitting between them. In nucleotides, the CDR3 is TGCGCCAGCAGCCAAGATCCGGGTGGCTATGGCTACACCTTC. Amino acids: CASSQDPGGYGYTF.

This clonotype was recorded at least ten times. The genes are TRBV12-3 or TRBV12-4 and TRBJ2-1, with D tentatively TRBD2 (6 bases). V was cut by 10 bases and J by 0 bases, with 16 bases left in between. The CDR3 is 15 residues long. This CDR3 reads CATVSGSSSYNEQFF. CDR3 sequence (DNA): TGTGCCACCGTAAGCGGGTCGAGCTCCTACAATGAGCAGTTCTTC.

This clonotype was detected many times. The rearrangement uses TRBV20-1 and TRBJ1-5, with unresolved D. The V gene's germline CDR1 is DFQATT and CDR2 SNEGSKA (reference sequence). V lost 2 bases to trimming and J lost 7 bases, with 12 bases between them. The CDR3 has 13 residues. The CDR3 region has the DNA TGCAGTGCTAGAAGCCCGAGCGGACAGCCCCAGCATTTT. It is translated as CSARSPSGQPQHF.

This clonotype has at least ten counts. The chain has TRBV20-1 and TRBJ1-6; perhaps TRBD1 as D (5 bases). The CDR3 consists of 15 residues. Trimming stripped 1 base from V and 9 bases from J, with 16 bases between. CDR1 is DFQATT and CDR2 is SNEGSKA in the germline V gene (reference sequence). CDR3 in amino acids: CSARAPGGWGSPLHF. The DNA of the CDR3 is TGCAGTGCTAGAGCTCCCGGGGGGTGGGGTTCACCCCTCCACTTT.

This sequence joins TRBV2 and TRBJ1-4, with 7 bases aligning to TRBD1. The CDR3 spans 14 residues. The V segment lost 6 bases and the J segment 4 bases; nucleotides outside the gene matches: 5. Germline loops: CDR1 SNHLY, CDR2 FYNNEI. The CDR3 DNA is TGTGCCAGCAGGAGGGACAGCAGTAATGAAAAACTGTTTTTT. This gives the protein CASRRDSSNEKLFF.

This clonotype was seen at least ten times. This sequence joins TRBV5-1 and TRBJ2-7; 12 nucleotides line up with TRBD2. CDR3 length: 17 amino acids. The ends lost 5 bases at V and 0 bases at J; junction bases unmatched: 9. Germline V gene data show CDR1 as SGHRS and CDR2 as YFSETQ. The CDR3 sequence is CASRLTSGGTHSYEQYF. CDR3 nucleotide sequence: TGCGCCAGCAGGCTCACTAGCGGGGGGACCCACTCCTACGAGCAGTACTTC.

This clonotype was counted at least ten times. The chain combines TRBV20-1 with TRBJ2-2; 8 bases are shared with TRBD1. The CDR3 is 16 residues long. In germline, CDR1 is DFQATT, CDR2 SNEGSKA (reference sequence). V lost 2 bases, J lost 6 bases, and 11 bases stayed unmatched. The CDR3 is CSARRPNPQGAGELFF. CDR3 bases: TGCAGTGCTAGACGACCCAACCCACAGGGGGCCGGGGAGCTGTTTTTT.

This clonotype showed up just a few times. CDR3 amino acids: CASSPLDSYEQYF. In DNA, the CDR3 is TGTGCCAGCAGCCCCCTGGACTCCTACGAGCAGTACTTC. The chain couples TRBV7-2 to TRBJ2-7; unclear D gene. CDR3 size: 13 residues. The germline V and J ends were trimmed by 5 bases and 0 bases, with 8 bases remaining between them. In germline, CDR1 is SGHTA, CDR2 FQGNSA. Combining the CDR3 with reference TRBV7-2 and TRBJ2-7 gives the whole variable domain GAGVSQSPSNKVTEKGKDVELRCDPISGHTALYWYRQSLGQGLEFLIYFQGNSAPDKSGLPSDRFSAERTGGSVSTLTIQRTQQEDSAVYLCASSPLDSYEQYFGPGTRLTVT.

The genes are TRBV14 and TRBJ2-2; D is uncertain. CDR3 length equals 12 residues. Germline assignment: CDR1 SGHDN and CDR2 FVKESK. The CDR3 DNA follows: TGTGCTATGGCCCCAGACCCCGGGGAGCTGTTTTTT. This codes for CAMAPDPGELFF.

Ten or more counts support this clonotype. This chain links TRBV20-1 with TRBJ2-1, with a possible D match to TRBD1 (6 bases). Germline lookup yields CDR1 DFQATT and CDR2 SNEGSKA (reference sequence). Between the trimmed V and J ends, which lost 3 bases and 6 bases, there was a span of 21 bases. CDR3 size: 16 residues. The CDR3 coding sequence is TGCAGTGCTAGCCCGCCGGGGCAGGGGATCCGCAATGAGCAGTTCTTC. This translates into CSASPPGQGIRNEQFF.

V usage is TRBV27 and J usage is TRBJ1-5; 7 bases line up with TRBD1. CDR3 length: 13 amino acids. V lost 8 bases, J lost 6 bases, and 7 bases stayed unmatched. Per the germline V gene, CDR1 is MNHEY and CDR2 is SMNVEV (reference sequence). The chain's CDR3 is CASGDREFQPQHF. DNA for the CDR3: TGTGCCAGCGGAGACAGGGAGTTTCAGCCCCAGCATTTT.

This clonotype was seen ten or more times. The rearrangement uses TRBV20-1 and TRBJ2-5; weak D call: TRBD1 (6 bases). Per germline, CDR1 DFQATT and CDR2 SNEGSKA (reference sequence). This CDR3 contains 14 residues. V was clipped by 3 bases and J by 0 bases, with 11 bases between them. Written as DNA, the CDR3 is TGCAGTGCTAGTTGGGGACACCACCAAGAGACCCAGTACTTC. It encodes CSASWGHHQETQYF.